The T cell receptor (beta chain) described here comes from a study of spatial heterogeneity in lung cancer. The wider study: Counts of TCR transcripts in tumor regions correlated strongly with a matched bulk RNA-seq T cell module score.

The sample holds many counts of this clonotype. Its antigen is unknown. TCRdb analysed the 5' RACE reads with MiXCR anew, one entry per CDR3 protein. The sample holds fewer than 6,500 distinct CDR3 sequences, about 8.8% seen once. Study-level findings and limits: Tracking of tumor mutation counts was seen in expanded intratumoral alpha and beta TCR counts.

Regarding time point: sample taken at primary tumor resection. Whole RNA came from tumor, nontumor lung or frozen PBMC and was sequenced without being sorted. This CDR3 contains 14 residues. V gave up 6 bases and J gave up 8 bases; unmatched junction bases: 9. The V gene's germline CDR1 is MNHEY and CDR2 SMNVEV (reference sequence). Sequenced here: lung tumor tissue, sampled at surgery. This receptor was taken from a female donor with early-stage non-small cell lung cancer. The chain joins TRBV27 to TRBJ1-4; 7 bases match TRBD1. CDR3 in DNA: TGTGCCAGCAGCGACAGGGCCTTTAGGGAAAAACTGTTTTTT. Translating gives CASSDRAFREKLFF.